The text below deals with one T cell receptor (beta chain). Its antigen is undetermined. The entry originates in a study of cytomegalovirus exposure and HLA in healthy donors. The wider study: Within the Caucasian-associated ancestry cluster were about 81% of the approximately 390 genotyped donors.

With 60 Vbeta and 13 Jbeta primers, the PCR was carried out. Sequencing used immunoSEQ multiplex PCR; TCRdb keeps in-frame clones, though not all of them. Of about 140,000 clones in the sample, approximately 80% were seen once. Study-level findings and limits: When analyzed later, a missense DCLRE1C variant was found to be linked to TCR beta V- and J-gene trimming.

The sequenced sample consisted of PBMCs. This receptor was taken from a female donor in good health and CMV-seronegative.

The CDR3 is CSVAVSQGPYEQYF. The CDR3 DNA reads TGCAGCGTTGCGGTCTCCCAGGGTCCCTACGAGCAGTACTTC. The chain uses TRBV29-1 and TRBJ2-7; D is perhaps TRBD1 (5 bases). Trimming removed 4 bases from V and 2 bases from J, with 15 bases in between. The CDR3 is made up of 14 amino acids. Germline V gives CDR1 SQVTM, CDR2 ANQGSEA.